The source of this T cell receptor (beta chain) is a study of control samples from healthy donors and cancer patients. The method was immunoSEQ multiplex PCR; TCRdb's version includes in-frame clones alone and lacks a portion of them. The top ten hold more than 2.5% of the sample, which has 130,000 or so clones, 88% seen once. In germline, CDR1 is DFQATT, CDR2 SNEGSKA (reference sequence). V lost 3 bases and J lost 7, with 12 bases in between. The CDR3 is 13 residues long. This TCR was sampled from a man between 50 and 59 years old in good health. Material for sequencing was blood. The chain combines TRBV20-1 with TRBJ1-4; no clear D gene. CDR3 amino acids: CSASGAFGEKLFF. DNA for the CDR3: TGCAGTGCTAGTGGCGCTTTTGGTGAAAAACTGTTTTTT.